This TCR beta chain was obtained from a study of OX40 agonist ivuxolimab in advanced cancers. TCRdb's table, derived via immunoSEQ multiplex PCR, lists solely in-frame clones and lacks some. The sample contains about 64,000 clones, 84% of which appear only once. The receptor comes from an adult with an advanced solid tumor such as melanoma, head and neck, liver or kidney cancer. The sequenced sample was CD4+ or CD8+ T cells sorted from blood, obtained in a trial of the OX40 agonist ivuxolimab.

CDR3 in amino acids: CASRKASSYNSPLHF. The CDR3 bases are TGTGCCAGCAGGAAGGCTAGCTCCTATAATTCACCCCTCCACTTT. The chain couples TRBV6-5 to TRBJ1-6; D unclear. Germline V CDR1 and CDR2: MNHEY, SVGAGI. The CDR3 contains 15 residues. The V end was cut by 6 bases, the J end by 0 bases, with 9 bases between.